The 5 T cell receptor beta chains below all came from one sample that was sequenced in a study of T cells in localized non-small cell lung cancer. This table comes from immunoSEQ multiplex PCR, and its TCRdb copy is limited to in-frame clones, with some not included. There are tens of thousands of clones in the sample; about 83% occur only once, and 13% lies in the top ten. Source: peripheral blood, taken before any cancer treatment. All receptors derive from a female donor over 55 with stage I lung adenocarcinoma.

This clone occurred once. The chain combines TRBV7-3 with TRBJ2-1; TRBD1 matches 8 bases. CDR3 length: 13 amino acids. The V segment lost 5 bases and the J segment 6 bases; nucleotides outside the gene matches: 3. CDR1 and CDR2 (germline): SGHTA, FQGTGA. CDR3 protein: CASSPDRVNEQFF. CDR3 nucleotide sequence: TGTGCCAGCAGCCCGGACAGGGTCAATGAGCAGTTCTTC.

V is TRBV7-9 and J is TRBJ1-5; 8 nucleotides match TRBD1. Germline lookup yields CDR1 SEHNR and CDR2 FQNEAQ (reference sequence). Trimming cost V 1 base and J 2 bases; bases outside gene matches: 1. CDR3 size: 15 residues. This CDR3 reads CASSLGGQGNQPQHF. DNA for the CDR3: TGTGCCAGCAGCTTAGGGGGACAGGGCAATCAGCCCCAGCATTTT.

The CDR3 bases are TGTGCCAGCAGTGAATTCGGGGGTACTGGGGCCAACGTCCTGACTTTC. It yields the protein CASSEFGGTGANVLTF. This sequence joins TRBV6-1 and TRBJ2-6; D is perhaps TRBD2 (6 bases). V lost 2 bases to trimming and J lost 2 bases, with 10 bases between them. The CDR3 has 16 amino acids. The germline V gene has CDR1 MNHNS and CDR2 SASEGT.

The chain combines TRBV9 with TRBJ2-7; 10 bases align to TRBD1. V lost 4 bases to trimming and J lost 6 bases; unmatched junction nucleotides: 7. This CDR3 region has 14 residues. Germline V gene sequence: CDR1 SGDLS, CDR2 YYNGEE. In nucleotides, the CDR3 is TGTGCCAGCAGCACTAGACAGGGGGCGAGCGAGCAGTACTTC. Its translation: CASSTRQGASEQYF.

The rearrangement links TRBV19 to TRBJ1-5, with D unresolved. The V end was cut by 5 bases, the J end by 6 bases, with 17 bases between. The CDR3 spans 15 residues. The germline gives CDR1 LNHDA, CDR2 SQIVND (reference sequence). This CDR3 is CASSEDISMTQPQHF. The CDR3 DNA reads TGTGCCAGTAGTGAAGACATATCGATGACTCAGCCCCAGCATTTT.